This T cell receptor (beta chain) was sequenced in a study of blood T cell repertoires in COVID-19. This table comes from immunoSEQ multiplex PCR, and its TCRdb copy is limited to in-frame clones, with some not included. The sample records roughly 240,000 clones, around 88% being singletons. This CDR3 spans 14 amino acids. Trimming shortened V by 5 bases and J by 4 bases, and 12 bases separated the two germline ends. The germline gives CDR1 LNHDA, CDR2 SQIVND (reference sequence). The gene calls are TRBV19 and TRBJ1-3; no firm D call. Sequences were obtained from peripheral blood. This clonotype originated in a woman in her 30s who had recovered from COVID-19. The CDR3 spells CASSYDGSGNTIYF. CDR3 coding DNA: TGTGCCAGTAGTTATGACGGGTCAGGAAACACCATATATTTT.